This TCR beta chain was sequenced during a study of tumor-infiltrating lymphocytes in primary liver carcinoma. The overall study: The tumors ranged from about 4.2 to 10 cm across and fell within stage T1-T3 N0M0. Productive TCRbeta reads per sample were roughly 3.5 to 7.5 million, not differing by tissue. Study-level points and caveats: Samples, which were bulk and unsorted, did not allow CD4+ and CD8+ repertoires to be compared.

A constant-region primer primed TCR beta cDNA synthesis from about 490 ng of total RNA. It was through three nested multiplex PCR rounds of slightly modified ARM-PCR that TCR beta libraries arose. The study ran its first two PCR rounds for approximately 10 cycles each, using TRBV1-TRBV30 forward primers and a C-beta reverse primer. A single record per CDR3 protein comes from TCRdb applying MiXCR to the multiplex PCR reads. The data show approximately 320,000 distinct CDR3 sequences, 50% to 60% seen once. As for this clonotype: Its antigen remains unidentified.

They got blood RNA out of unsorted whole blood and also pulled out germline DNA. Presurgery, about 4 milliliters of peripheral blood were collected. The CDR3 contains 13 residues. The V segment lost 6 bases and the J segment 2 bases; nucleotides outside the gene matches: 3. In germline, CDR1 is MNHEY, CDR2 SVGAGI. This clonotype originated in a woman under 40 with primary liver carcinoma and hepatitis B virus infection. The material sequenced was peripheral blood. J is TRBJ2-7 and V is TRBV6-5; the match to TRBD2 covers 8 bases. This CDR3 reads CASRGGLAYEQYF. In nucleotides, the CDR3 is TGTGCCAGCAGGGGGGGACTAGCCTACGAGCAGTACTTC.